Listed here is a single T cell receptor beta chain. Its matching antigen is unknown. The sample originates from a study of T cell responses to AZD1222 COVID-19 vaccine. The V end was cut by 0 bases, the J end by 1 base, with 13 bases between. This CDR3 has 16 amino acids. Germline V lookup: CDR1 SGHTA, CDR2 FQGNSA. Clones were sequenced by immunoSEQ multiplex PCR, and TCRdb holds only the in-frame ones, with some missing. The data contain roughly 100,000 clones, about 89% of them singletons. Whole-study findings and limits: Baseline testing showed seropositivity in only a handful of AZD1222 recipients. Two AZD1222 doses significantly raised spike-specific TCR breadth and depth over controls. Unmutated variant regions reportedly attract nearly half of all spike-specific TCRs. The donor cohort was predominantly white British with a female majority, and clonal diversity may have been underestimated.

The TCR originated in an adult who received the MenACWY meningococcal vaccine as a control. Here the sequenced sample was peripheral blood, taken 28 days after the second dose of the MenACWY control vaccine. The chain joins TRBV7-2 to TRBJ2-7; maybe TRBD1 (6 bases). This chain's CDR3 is CASSLARDKSSYEQYF. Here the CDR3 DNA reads TGTGCCAGCAGCTTAGCCCGGGACAAAAGTTCCTACGAGCAGTACTTC.